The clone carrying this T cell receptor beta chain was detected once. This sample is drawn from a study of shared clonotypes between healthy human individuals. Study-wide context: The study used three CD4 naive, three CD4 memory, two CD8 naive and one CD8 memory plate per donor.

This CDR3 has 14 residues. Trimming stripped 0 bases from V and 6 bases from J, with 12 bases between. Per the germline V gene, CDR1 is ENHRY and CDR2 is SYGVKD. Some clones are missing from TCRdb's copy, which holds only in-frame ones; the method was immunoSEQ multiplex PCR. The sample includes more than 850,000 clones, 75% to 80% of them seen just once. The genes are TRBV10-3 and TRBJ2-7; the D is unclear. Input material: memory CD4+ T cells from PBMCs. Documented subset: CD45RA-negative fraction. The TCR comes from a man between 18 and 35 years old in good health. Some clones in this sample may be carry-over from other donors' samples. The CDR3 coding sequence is TGTGCCATCAGTGAGTCGGGCTCCCAGTCCGAGCAGTACTTC. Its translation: CAISESGSQSEQYF.